This T cell receptor beta chain was identified during a study of blood T cell repertoires in COVID-19. On the study more broadly: Samples representing acute and convalescent COVID-19 were sourced from the United States, Italy and Spain. PBMCs, B-cell-depleted T cells, or T cells provided the cDNA or gDNA that made up the material.

With 6 bases clipped from V and 5 bases from J, the junction kept 8 bases outside the gene matches. The CDR3 runs to 14 residues. CDR1 and CDR2 from the germline V gene are SGHTA and FQGTGA. In the original processing: Reference gene primer amplification in the assay estimated nucleated cell counts. Assay: immunoSEQ multiplex PCR; the TCRdb copy retains only in-frame clones and omits some. Clonal size and the V and J genes are those of that table, whereas D and trimming came from the DNA. This table has 100,000 to 150,000 clones, around 81% appearing once. V and J are TRBV7-3 and TRBJ2-7, with 9 positions matching TRBD2. Sequences were obtained from peripheral blood. The sequence derives from a man between 65 and 85 years old with acute or convalescent COVID-19. The CDR3 DNA sequence: TGTGCCAGCAGTCGCGGGAGGGGAGGCGACGAGCAGTACTTC. Its protein product is CASSRGRGGDEQYF.